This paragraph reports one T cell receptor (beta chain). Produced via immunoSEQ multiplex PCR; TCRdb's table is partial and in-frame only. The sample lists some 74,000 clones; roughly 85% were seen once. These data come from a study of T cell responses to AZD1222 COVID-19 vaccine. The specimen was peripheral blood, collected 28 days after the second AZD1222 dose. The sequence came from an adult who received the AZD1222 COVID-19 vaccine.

The DNA of the CDR3 is TGTGCCAGCAGTCCGGGACCGTTAGTATATTTT. It encodes CASSPGPLVYF. The rearrangement uses TRBV6-2 or TRBV6-3 and TRBJ1-3, with D possibly being TRBD1 (5 bases). V shed 5 bases and J shed 14 bases, with 13 bases lying between them. Germline V lookup: CDR1 MNHEY, CDR2 SVGEGT. The CDR3 spans 11 residues.